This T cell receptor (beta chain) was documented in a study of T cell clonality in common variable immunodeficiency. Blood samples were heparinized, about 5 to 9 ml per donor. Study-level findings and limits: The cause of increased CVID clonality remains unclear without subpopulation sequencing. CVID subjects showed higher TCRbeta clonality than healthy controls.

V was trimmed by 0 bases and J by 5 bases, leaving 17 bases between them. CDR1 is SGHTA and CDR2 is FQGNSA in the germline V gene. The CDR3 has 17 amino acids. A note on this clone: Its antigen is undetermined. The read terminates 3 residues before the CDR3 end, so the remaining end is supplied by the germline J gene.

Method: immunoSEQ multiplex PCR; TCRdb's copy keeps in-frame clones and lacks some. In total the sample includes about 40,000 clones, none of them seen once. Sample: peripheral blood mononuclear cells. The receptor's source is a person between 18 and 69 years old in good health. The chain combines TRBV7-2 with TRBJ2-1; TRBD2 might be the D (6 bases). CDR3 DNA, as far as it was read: TGTGCCAGCAGCTTAGCCGGCTGGGGGGAACGGGACAATGAG. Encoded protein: CASSLAGWGERDNE. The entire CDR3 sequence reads CASSLAGWGERDNEQFF.